The 27 T cell receptor beta chains below were found in one sample sequenced in a study of T cell clonality in common variable immunodeficiency. Sequenced by immunoSEQ multiplex PCR; TCRdb stores in-frame clones only, minus some. Listed for the sample are 35,000 to 45,000 clones, none seen a single time. The sequenced material came from peripheral blood mononuclear cells. These receptors all come from a person aged 18 to 70 in good health.

This clone was counted at least ten times. The part of the CDR3 DNA that was read is TGTGCCGGCCCCAAAGGGGCGGGGAACACAGATACG. It translates to CAGPKGAGNTDT. The complete CDR3 protein is CAGPKGAGNTDTQYF. The chain recombines TRBV6-2 or TRBV6-3 with TRBJ2-3; D is possibly TRBD2 (6 bases). Read coverage stops 3 residues before the CDR3 terminus; the germline J gene supplies the remainder. CDR1 MNHEY and CDR2 SVGEGT come from the germline V gene. This CDR3 has 15 amino acids. Trimming took off 11 bases at V and 2 bases at J, with 20 bases between the two ends.

There are many counts of this clone. The DNA ends 3 residues before the CDR3 does, and the rest of the CDR3 is filled in from the germline J gene. V gene TRBV5-1 combines with J gene TRBJ1-4; TRBD1 is a possible D gene (5 bases). V lost 0 bases to trimming and J lost 8 bases, with 14 bases between them. The CDR3 runs to 15 residues. Per the germline V gene, CDR1 is SGHRS and CDR2 is YFSETQ. The sequenced CDR3 bases are TGCGCCAGCAGCTTGGAAACAGGCACGGGCGAAAAA. Translation: CASSLETGTGEK. In full, the CDR3 reads CASSLETGTGEKLFF.

As concerns this clone: Read data end 3 residues before the CDR3 end; the end is taken from the germline J gene. The chain is built from TRBV7-9 and TRBJ1-1; D remains unclear. This CDR3 contains 14 residues. Germline CDR1 reads SEHNR; CDR2 reads FQNEAQ (reference sequence). V lost 1 base and J lost 1, with 7 bases in between. The sequenced part of the CDR3 DNA is TGTGCCAGCAGCTTAGAAGCCCCGAACACTGAA. Translated: CASSLEAPNTE. The entire CDR3 protein is CASSLEAPNTEAFF.

This clone came up many times. Read coverage stops 3 residues before the CDR3 terminus; the germline J gene supplies the remainder. The chain has TRBV6-1 and TRBJ2-7; tentatively, D is TRBD2 (5 bases). V was trimmed by 2 bases and J by 2 bases, leaving 10 bases between them. From germline, CDR1 is MNHNS and CDR2 SASEGT. The CDR3 extends over 14 amino acids. The CDR3 bases that were read are TGTGCCAGCAGTGAAACTAGACCCCCCTACGAG. Encoded protein: CASSETRPPYE. The full CDR3 protein is CASSETRPPYEQYF.

As concerns this clone: One end of the junction is discordant with germline, which a read error may explain. Read coverage stops 3 residues before the CDR3 terminus; the germline J gene supplies the remainder. The V gene is TRBV7-7, the J gene TRBJ1-1, with 7 bases identical to TRBD1. The germline V gene has CDR1 SSHAT and CDR2 FNYEAQ (reference sequence). This CDR3 contains 13 residues. Partial CDR3 DNA: TGTGCTAGCAGCCGCGGACAGGACACTGAA. Translated, it gives CASSRGQDTE. The whole CDR3 is CASSRGQDTEAFF.

This clone was counted between two and nine times. The read stops 3 residues short of the end of the CDR3; the missing end is completed from the germline J gene. This rearrangement joins TRBV11-3 to TRBJ1-4, with D possibly matching TRBD1 (6 bases). CDR1 is SGHNT and CDR2 is YENEEA in the germline V gene. The CDR3 extends over 14 amino acids. The CDR3 is CARQGELYNSPLFF. The sequenced part of the CDR3 DNA is TGTGCCAGACAGGGTGAACTGTATAATTCACCA.

This clone was detected ten times or more. CDR3 in amino acids: CASSLGTGTYGYTF. CDR3 DNA, as far as it was read: TGCGCCAGCAGCCTCGGGACAGGGACTTATGGC. The chain combines TRBV5-1 with TRBJ1-2; TRBD1 aligns across 9 bases. The CDR3 end falls 3 residues outside the read, so it is completed with the germline J gene. Germline V gives CDR1 SGHRS, CDR2 YFSETQ. This CDR3 has 14 residues. J was trimmed by 5 bases and V by 4 bases; bases with no gene match: 6.

This clone was seen at least ten times. The CDR3 end falls 3 residues outside the read, so it is completed with the germline J gene. The chain employs TRBV5-6 and TRBJ1-4; D gene uncertain. Trimming left V 5 bases short and J 2 bases short, with 10 bases between. The CDR3 loop spans 14 amino acids. CDR1 SGHDT and CDR2 YYEEEE come from the germline V gene. This CDR3 is CASRTRTTNEKLFF. Incomplete CDR3 DNA: TGTGCCAGCAGAACCAGAACGACTAATGAAAAA.

As for this clone: The read ends 3 residues shy of where the CDR3 ends; the end is completed using the germline J gene. J is TRBJ1-2 and V is TRBV19; the D is unclear. V was clipped by 5 bases and J by 4 bases, with 11 bases between them. Germline V gene data show CDR1 as LNHDA and CDR2 as SQIVND (reference sequence). The CDR3 runs 13 residues. The chain's CDR3 is CASSHGLIYGYTF. The DNA read from the CDR3 is TGTGCCAGTAGTCATGGACTAATCTATGGC. Together with reference TRBV19 and TRBJ1-2, the CDR3 gives the full variable domain: DGGITQSPKYLFRKEGQNVTLSCEQNLNHDAMYWYRQDPGQGLRLIYYSQIVNDFQKGDIAEGYSVSREKKESFPLTVTSAQKNPTAFYLCASSHGLIYGYTFGSGTRLTVV.

This clone occurred a few times. The read ends 3 residues before the CDR3 terminus; that terminus is restored from the germline J gene. The chain joins TRBV7-9 to TRBJ2-2; D gene ambiguous. This CDR3 spans 13 amino acids. The germline V gene encodes CDR1 SEHNR and CDR2 FQNEAQ (reference sequence). The covered CDR3 bases are TGTGCCAGCAGCTTAGCGGCCAATTCACCG. Protein sequence: CASSLAANSP. The entire CDR3 reads CASSLAANSPLFF.

This clone was detected many times. With the read ending 3 residues before the CDR3 end, the germline J gene is used to fill in that end. The chain carries TRBV5-1 and TRBJ2-1; 9 bases agree with TRBD2. V lost 0 bases, J lost 4 bases, and 5 bases stayed unmatched. Germline CDR1 and CDR2: SGHRS and YFSETQ. This CDR3 comprises 16 residues. The sequenced part of the CDR3 DNA is TGCGCCAGCAGCTTGGCCGCACTAGCGGGTTACAATGAG. It codes for CASSLAALAGYNE. The CDR3 in its entirety is CASSLAALAGYNEQFF.

There are many counts of this clone. The read terminates 3 residues ahead of where the CDR3 ends, so the germline J gene completes it. The chain combines TRBV14 with TRBJ1-2, with TRBD1 matching 7 bases. Trimming removed 4 bases from V and 5 bases from J; junction bases left unmatched: 7. Germline CDR1 and CDR2: SGHDN and FVKESK. CDR3 size: 14 residues. CDR3: CASSRMDRTYGYTF. The sequenced part of the CDR3 DNA is TGTGCCAGCAGCCGCATGGACAGGACTTATGGC.

Points on this clone: The CDR3 end lies 3 residues beyond the end of the read and is filled in from the germline J gene. The V and J genes are TRBV5-1 and TRBJ2-3, with 8 bases aligning to TRBD2. V shed 1 base, J shed 6 bases, and the junction held 4 bases outside the gene matches. This CDR3 is 14 amino acids long. The germline V gene has CDR1 SGHRS and CDR2 YFSETQ. CDR3 region: CASSLNRGGDTQYF. Partial CDR3 DNA: TGCGCCAGCAGCTTGAATCGGGGGGGGGATACG.

This clone was recorded many times. Read sequence stops 3 residues before the CDR3 end, and the germline J gene provides the missing end. This chain connects TRBV9 to TRBJ2-1; D is possibly TRBD2 (6 bases). The CDR3 is 14 residues long. Germline loops: CDR1 SGDLS, CDR2 YYNGEE. V lost 0 bases and J lost 7, with 11 bases in between. CDR3 protein: CASSVGAAGNEQFF. Incomplete CDR3 DNA: TGTGCCAGCAGCGTAGGGGCGGCGGGGAATGAG.

This clone was detected many times. The CDR3 loop reads CASSEGRGLSYEQYF. The covered CDR3 bases are TGCGCCAGCAGTGAGGGCAGGGGGCTCTCCTACGAG. V gene TRBV10-1 combines with J gene TRBJ2-7; 8 nucleotides match TRBD1. The read comes to an end 3 residues before the CDR3 does, leaving the germline J gene to fill in the end. CDR1 and CDR2 from the germline V gene are WNHNN and SYGVQD (reference sequence). J gave up 0 bases and V 2 bases, and 3 bases lay outside the gene matches. The CDR3 extends over 15 amino acids.

This clone was observed at least ten times. The read ends 3 residues before the CDR3 terminus; that terminus is restored from the germline J gene. The rearrangement joins TRBV20-1 to TRBJ2-1; unclear D gene. CDR3 length: 12 residues. V lost 4 bases and J 9 bases, leaving 13 bases between the germline ends. Germline V gives CDR1 DFQATT, CDR2 SNEGSKA (reference sequence). CDR3 loop: CSANLGLREQFF. The CDR3 DNA, read in part, is TGCAGTGCTAACTTGGGCCTTCGTGAG.

This clone was counted at least ten times. The sequenced fragment ends 3 residues before the CDR3 boundary, so the rest is inferred from the germline J gene. The chain is built from TRBV5-6 and TRBJ2-3, with 11 nucleotides matching TRBD2. Looked up from germline, CDR1 is SGHDT and CDR2 is YYEEEE. The CDR3 extends over 15 amino acids. With V trimmed by 4 bases and J by 1 base, 2 bases remained unmatched. The CDR3 here is CASSELAGGTDTQYF. The CDR3 bases that were read are TGTGCCAGCAGCGAACTAGCGGGGGGCACAGATACG. Complete variable domain (other parts from reference TRBV5-6 and TRBJ2-3): DAGVTQSPTHLIKTRGQQVTLRCSPKSGHDTVSWYQQALGQGPQFIFQYYEEEERQRGNFPDRFSGHQFPNYSSELNVNALLLGDSALYLCASSELAGGTDTQYFGPGTRLTVL.

This clone was counted many times. The read falls 3 residues short of the CDR3 end, and the missing part is taken from the germline J gene. This rearrangement joins TRBV20-1 to TRBJ1-3; D ambiguous. This CDR3 spans 15 amino acids. CDR1 and CDR2 (germline): DFQATT, SNEGSKA (reference sequence). Deletions cut 0 bases from V and 0 bases from J, with 9 bases between. The sequenced part of the CDR3 DNA is TGCAGTGCTAGAGACATCCGCGGCTCTGGAAACACC. It specifies CSARDIRGSGNT. The CDR3 reads in full as CSARDIRGSGNTIYF.

Remarks on this clone: From the germline J gene comes the end of the CDR3, since the read stops 3 residues before it. This chain links TRBV19 with TRBJ2-1; TRBD1 matches 7 bases. The V gene's germline CDR1 is LNHDA and CDR2 SQIVND (reference sequence). This CDR3 contains 12 residues. V shed 7 bases and J 7 bases; nucleotides not matched to a gene: 4. The CDR3 region is CASTSGGNEQFF. CDR3 DNA (partial): TGTGCCAGTACCTCAGGGGGAAATGAG.

This clone came up many times. The CDR3 is cut off 3 residues early in the read; its end comes from the germline J gene. The chain couples TRBV20-1 to TRBJ1-1; D is uncertain. Trimming removed 1 base at V and 4 bases at J, with 10 bases between. Germline V CDR1 and CDR2: DFQATT, SNEGSKA (reference sequence). This CDR3 has 13 amino acids. The sequenced part of the CDR3 DNA is TGCAGTGCTAGAGCGGGCGGGTCCACTGAA. Protein sequence: CSARAGGSTE. The CDR3 as a whole reads CSARAGGSTEAFF.

This clone was seen many times. The read ends 3 residues before the CDR3 terminus; that terminus is restored from the germline J gene. The chain joins TRBV5-4 to TRBJ1-6, with D unresolved. The CDR3 spans 14 residues. Germline CDR1 SGHNT, CDR2 YYREEE (reference sequence). V lost 0 bases to trimming and J lost 6 bases, with 7 bases between them. CDR3 bases read: TGTGCCAGCAGCTTGGGACAAGCTAATTCACCC. Protein product: CASSLGQANSP. The complete CDR3 reads CASSLGQANSPLHF.

At least ten counts were recorded for this clone. The read is 3 residues too short to cover the CDR3 end, so that end is filled in from the germline J gene. The rearrangement links TRBV29-1 to TRBJ1-5, with a weak D call TRBD1 (5 bases). V was trimmed by 4 bases and J by 2 bases, leaving 9 bases between them. The CDR3 is made up of 13 amino acids. Germline lookup yields CDR1 SQVTM and CDR2 ANQGSEA. The DNA read from the CDR3 is TGCAGCGTTGTGGGGGGTGGCAATCAGCCC. Its protein is CSVVGGGNQP. The CDR3 reads in full as CSVVGGGNQPQHF.

This clone appeared many times. The missing CDR3 end, 3 residues past where the read stops, is filled in from the germline J gene. This chain connects TRBV20-1 to TRBJ2-6, with D maybe TRBD2 (6 bases). The CDR3 length is 16 residues. The germline CDR1 and CDR2 sequences are DFQATT and SNEGSKA (reference sequence). V shed 3 bases and J shed 4 bases, with 16 bases lying between them. The CDR3 protein is CSASLLAGSGANVLTF. The sequenced CDR3 bases are TGCAGTGCTAGTTTACTAGCTGGCTCCGGGGCCAACGTC.

In this sample, this clone turned up a few times. The read gets to within 3 residues of the CDR3 end, and the germline J gene fills in the rest. V is TRBV7-9 and J is TRBJ2-3; weak D call: TRBD1 (6 bases). The CDR3 totals 14 residues. Germline CDR1 is SEHNR and CDR2 is FQNEAQ (reference sequence). The CDR3 protein is CASSPTQGIGAQYF. The part of the CDR3 DNA that was read is TGTGCCAGCAGCCCCACACAGGGAATTGGTGCG.

On this clone: The read halts 3 residues ahead of the CDR3 end, with the missing end drawn from the germline J gene. The V call is TRBV5-5, the J call TRBJ2-7; 9 positions match TRBD2. The CDR3 runs 14 residues. Germline trimming cut 5 bases from V and 2 bases from J; bases unmatched to any gene: 5. The germline V gene encodes CDR1 SGHKS and CDR2 YYEKEE (reference sequence). The covered CDR3 bases are TGTGCCAGCAGACCTAGCGGGACGACCTACGAG. This encodes CASRPSGTTYE. From start to end, the CDR3 is CASRPSGTTYEQYF.

This clone has ten or more counts. Sequencing ends 3 residues short of the CDR3 end; the germline J gene provides the rest. V usage is TRBV5-1 and J usage is TRBJ2-3; the match to TRBD2 covers 13 bases. The germline gives CDR1 SGHRS, CDR2 YFSETQ. V shed 7 bases, J shed 0 bases, and the junction held 8 bases outside the gene matches. The CDR3 sequence is 17 residues long. The CDR3 bases that were read are TGCGCCAGCCGCACTAGCGGGGGGGGACGTAGCACAGATACG. It is translated as CASRTSGGGRSTDT. The full CDR3 reads CASRTSGGGRSTDTQYF.

This clone was seen ten or more times. The read ends 3 residues shy of where the CDR3 ends; the end is completed using the germline J gene. The V call is TRBV29-1, the J call TRBJ2-4; tentative D call: TRBD1 (6 bases). CDR3 length: 14 amino acids. Trimming stripped 4 bases from V and 8 bases from J, with 18 bases between. Germline V gene sequence: CDR1 SQVTM, CDR2 ANQGSEA. The DNA read from the CDR3 is TGCAGCGTTGTCCCCAGGGGTAGTAGAGACATT. This codes for CSVVPRGSRDI. In full, the CDR3 reads CSVVPRGSRDIQYF. Together with reference TRBV29-1 and TRBJ2-4, the CDR3 gives the full variable domain: SAVISQKPSRDICQRGTSLTIQCQVDSQVTMMFWYRQQPGQSLTLIATANQGSEATYESGFVIDKFPISRPNLTFSTLTVSNMSPEDSSIYLCSVVPRGSRDIQYFGAGTRLSVL.